This entry concerns a single TCR beta chain. Its matching antigen is unknown. This sample was included in a study of CD8+CD57+ T cells in acquired aplastic anemia. Study-wide background: Sorted CD4+ and CD8+ cells yielded DNA averaging around 3.2 ug. Findings and limits, study-wide: Comparison of patients with controls identified approximately 28 shared CD8+ CDR3 sequences. Patients were compared with controls for CD8+ Simpson's diversity, and no significant difference emerged.

The germline V gene has CDR1 LNHDA and CDR2 SQIVND (reference sequence). The CDR3 spans 17 residues. The junction had 9 bases not matched to a gene; V was cut back by 5 bases and J by 7 bases. Profiling that covered TCR beta VDJ and CDR3 relied on genomic DNA as its template. MiXCR was run by TCRdb on the reads, yielding one entry per CDR3 protein. The sample shows under 200,000 distinct CDR3 sequences, approximately 60% of them seen only once. V and J are TRBV19 and TRBJ2-1, with TRBD2 matching 15 bases. The sequencing input was sorted CD4+, CD8+, or CD8+CD57+ T cells (not recorded which) from PBMCs. The receptor comes from a human donor in good health. The DNA for the CDR3 is TGTGCCAGTAGTCCGATAGCCGGGACTAGCGGGAGGAATGAGCAGTTCTTC. Translating gives CASSPIAGTSGRNEQFF.